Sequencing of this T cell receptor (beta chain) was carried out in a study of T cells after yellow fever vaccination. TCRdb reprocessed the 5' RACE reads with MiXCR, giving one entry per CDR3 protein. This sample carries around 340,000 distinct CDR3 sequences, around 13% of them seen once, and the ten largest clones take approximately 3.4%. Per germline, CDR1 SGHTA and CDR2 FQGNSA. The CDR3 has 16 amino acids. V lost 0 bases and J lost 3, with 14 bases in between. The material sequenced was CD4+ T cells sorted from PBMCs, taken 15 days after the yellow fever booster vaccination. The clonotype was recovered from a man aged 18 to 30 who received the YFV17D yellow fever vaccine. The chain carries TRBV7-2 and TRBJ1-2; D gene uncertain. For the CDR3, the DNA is TGTGCCAGCAGCTTAGCGCCCGGGCCTCTCTACTATGGCTACACCTTC. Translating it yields CASSLAPGPLYYGYTF.